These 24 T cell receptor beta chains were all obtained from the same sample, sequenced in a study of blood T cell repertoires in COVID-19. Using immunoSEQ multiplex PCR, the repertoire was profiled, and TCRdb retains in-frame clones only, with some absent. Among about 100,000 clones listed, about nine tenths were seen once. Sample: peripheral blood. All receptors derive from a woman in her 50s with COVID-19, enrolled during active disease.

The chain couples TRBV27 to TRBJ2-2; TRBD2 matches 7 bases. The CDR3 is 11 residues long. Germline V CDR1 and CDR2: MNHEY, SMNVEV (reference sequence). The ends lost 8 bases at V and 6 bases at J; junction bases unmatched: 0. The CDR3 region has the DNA TGTGCCAGCCGGGGGGCCGGGGAGCTGTTTTTT. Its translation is CASRGAGELFF.

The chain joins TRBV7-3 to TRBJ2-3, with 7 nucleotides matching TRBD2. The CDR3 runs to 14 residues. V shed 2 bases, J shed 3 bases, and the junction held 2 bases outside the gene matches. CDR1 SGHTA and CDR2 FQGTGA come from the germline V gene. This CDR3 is CASSLRGRTDTQYF. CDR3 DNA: TGTGCCAGCAGCTTACGCGGGAGAACAGATACGCAGTATTTT.

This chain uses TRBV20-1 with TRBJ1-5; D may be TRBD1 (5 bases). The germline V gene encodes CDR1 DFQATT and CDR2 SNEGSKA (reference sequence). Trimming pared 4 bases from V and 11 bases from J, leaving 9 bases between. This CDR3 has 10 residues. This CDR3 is CSAMGEAQHF. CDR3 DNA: TGCAGTGCTATGGGGGAGGCCCAGCATTTT.

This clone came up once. CDR3 nucleotides: TGTGCCTGGGCGGTGGGGGGAAGCAATCAGCCCCAGCATTTT. Protein product: CAWAVGGSNQPQHF. The chain employs TRBV30 and TRBJ1-5; TRBD1 is a possible D gene (5 bases). V was cut by 5 bases and J by 1 base, with 12 bases left in between. This CDR3 is built from 14 residues. Germline-derived CDR1 and CDR2 are GTSNPN and SVGIG (reference sequence).

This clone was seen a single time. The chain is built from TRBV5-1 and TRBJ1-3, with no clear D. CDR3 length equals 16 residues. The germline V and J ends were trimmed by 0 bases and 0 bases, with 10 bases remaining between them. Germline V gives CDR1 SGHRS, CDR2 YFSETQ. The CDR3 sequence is CASSLVGSFSGNTIYF. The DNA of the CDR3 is TGCGCCAGCAGCTTGGTGGGCAGTTTCTCTGGAAACACCATATATTTT.

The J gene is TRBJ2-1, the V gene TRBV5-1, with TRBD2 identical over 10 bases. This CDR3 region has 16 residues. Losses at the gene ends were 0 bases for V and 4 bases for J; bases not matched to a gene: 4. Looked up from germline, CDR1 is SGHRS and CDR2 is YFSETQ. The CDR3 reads CASSLVGTSAYNEQFF. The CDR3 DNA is TGCGCCAGCAGCTTGGTTGGGACTAGCGCTTACAATGAGCAGTTCTTC. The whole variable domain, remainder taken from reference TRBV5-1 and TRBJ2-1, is KAGVTQTPRYLIKTRGQQVTLSCSPISGHRSVSWYQQTPGQGLQFLFEYFSETQRNKGNFPGRFSGRQFSNSRSEMNVSTLELGDSALYLCASSLVGTSAYNEQFFGPGTRLTVL.

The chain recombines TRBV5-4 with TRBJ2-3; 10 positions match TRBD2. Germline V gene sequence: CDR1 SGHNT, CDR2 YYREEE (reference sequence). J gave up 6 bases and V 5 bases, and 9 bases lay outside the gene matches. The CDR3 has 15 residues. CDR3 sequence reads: CASSPERGGRDTQYF. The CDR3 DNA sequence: TGTGCCAGCAGTCCTGAGCGGGGGGGCCGGGATACGCAGTATTTT.

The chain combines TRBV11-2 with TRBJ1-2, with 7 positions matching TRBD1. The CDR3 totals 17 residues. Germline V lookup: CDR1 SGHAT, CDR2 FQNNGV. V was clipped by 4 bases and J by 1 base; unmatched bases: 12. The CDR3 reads CASSSVRAGGSNYGYTF. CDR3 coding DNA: TGTGCCAGCAGCTCTGTTAGGGCAGGGGGGAGTAACTATGGCTACACCTTC.

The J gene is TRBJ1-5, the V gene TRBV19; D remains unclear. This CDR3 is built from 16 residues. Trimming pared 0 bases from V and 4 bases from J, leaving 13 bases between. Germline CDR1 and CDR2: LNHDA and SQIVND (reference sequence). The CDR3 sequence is CASSIEMGSGNQPQHF. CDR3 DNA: TGTGCCAGTAGTATAGAAATGGGCAGCGGAAATCAGCCCCAGCATTTT. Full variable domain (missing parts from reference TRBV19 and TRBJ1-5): DGGITQSPKYLFRKEGQNVTLSCEQNLNHDAMYWYRQDPGQGLRLIYYSQIVNDFQKGDIAEGYSVSREKKESFPLTVTSAQKNPTAFYLCASSIEMGSGNQPQHFGDGTRLSIL.

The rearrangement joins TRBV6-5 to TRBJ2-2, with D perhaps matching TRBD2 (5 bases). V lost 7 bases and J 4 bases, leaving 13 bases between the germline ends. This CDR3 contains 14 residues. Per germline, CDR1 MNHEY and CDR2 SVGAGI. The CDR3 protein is CASTPSQSTGELFF. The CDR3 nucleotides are TGTGCCAGCACCCCTAGCCAAAGCACCGGGGAGCTGTTTTTT.

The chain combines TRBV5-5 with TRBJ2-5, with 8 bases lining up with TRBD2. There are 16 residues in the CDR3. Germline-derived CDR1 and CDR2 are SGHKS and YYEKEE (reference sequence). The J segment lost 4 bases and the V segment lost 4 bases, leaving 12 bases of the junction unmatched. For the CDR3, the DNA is TGTGCCAGCAGCCTCCCCTTTGGCACTAGCGGAGAGACCCAGTACTTC. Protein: CASSLPFGTSGETQYF.

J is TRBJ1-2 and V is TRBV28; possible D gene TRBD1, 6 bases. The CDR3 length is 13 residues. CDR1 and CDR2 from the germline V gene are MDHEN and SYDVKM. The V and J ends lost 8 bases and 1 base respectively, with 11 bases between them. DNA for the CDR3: TGTGCCAGCGGGGGGGCGTTTAACTATGGCTACACCTTC. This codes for CASGGAFNYGYTF.

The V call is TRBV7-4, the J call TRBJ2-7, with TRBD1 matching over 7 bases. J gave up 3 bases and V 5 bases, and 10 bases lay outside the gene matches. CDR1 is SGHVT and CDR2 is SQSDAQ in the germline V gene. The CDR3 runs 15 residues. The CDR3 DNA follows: TGTGCCAGCAGCCTAACTCCCGGGGACAGCTACGAGCAGTACGTC. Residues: CASSLTPGDSYEQYV.

This CDR3 is CASSLAQGESGNTIYF. The CDR3, as DNA: TGTGCCAGCAGCTTGGCCCAGGGGGAGTCTGGAAACACCATATATTTT. The chain combines TRBV5-6 with TRBJ1-3; 7 positions agree with TRBD1. Germline loops: CDR1 SGHDT, CDR2 YYEEEE. The junction had 4 bases not matched to a gene; V was cut back by 0 bases and J by 1 base. The CDR3 runs to 16 residues.

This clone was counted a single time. CDR3 sequence: CASSTDRGSGYTF. CDR3 DNA sequence: TGTGCCAGTAGTACGGACAGGGGGAGCGGCTACACCTTC. This sequence joins TRBV19 and TRBJ1-2, with 10 nucleotides matching TRBD1. Trimming cost V 4 bases and J 8 bases; bases outside gene matches: 4. Germline lookup yields CDR1 LNHDA and CDR2 SQIVND (reference sequence). This CDR3 is 13 amino acids long.

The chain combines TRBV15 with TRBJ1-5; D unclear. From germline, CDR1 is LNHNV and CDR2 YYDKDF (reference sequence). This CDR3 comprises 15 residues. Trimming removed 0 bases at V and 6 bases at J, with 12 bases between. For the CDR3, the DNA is TGTGCCACCAGCAGAGATAGAGCTCTGAGTCAGCCCCAGCATTTT. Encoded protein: CATSRDRALSQPQHF. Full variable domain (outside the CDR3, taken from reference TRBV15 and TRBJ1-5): DAMVIQNPRYQVTQFGKPVTLSCSQTLNHNVMYWYQQKSSQAPKLLFHYYDKDFNNEADTPDNFQSRRPNTSFCFLDIRSPGLGDTAMYLCATSRDRALSQPQHFGDGTRLSIL.

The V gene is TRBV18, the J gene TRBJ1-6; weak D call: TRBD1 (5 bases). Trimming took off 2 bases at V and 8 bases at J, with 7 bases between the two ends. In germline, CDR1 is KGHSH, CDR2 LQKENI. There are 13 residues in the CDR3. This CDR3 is CASSPGGDSPLHF. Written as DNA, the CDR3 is TGTGCCAGCTCACCAGGAGGGGATTCACCCCTCCACTTT. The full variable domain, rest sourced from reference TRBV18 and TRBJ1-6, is NAGVMQNPRHLVRRRGQEARLRCSPMKGHSHVYWYRQLPEEGLKFMVYLQKENIIDESGMPKERFSAEFPKEGPSILRIQQVVRGDSAAYFCASSPGGDSPLHFGNGTRLTVT.

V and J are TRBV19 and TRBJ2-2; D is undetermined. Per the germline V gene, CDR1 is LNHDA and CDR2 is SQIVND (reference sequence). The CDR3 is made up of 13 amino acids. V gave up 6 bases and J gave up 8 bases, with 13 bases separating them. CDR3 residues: CASSPPGVGELFF. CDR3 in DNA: TGTGCCAGTAGCCCCCCCGGAGTAGGGGAGCTGTTTTTT. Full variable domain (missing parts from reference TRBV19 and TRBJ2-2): DGGITQSPKYLFRKEGQNVTLSCEQNLNHDAMYWYRQDPGQGLRLIYYSQIVNDFQKGDIAEGYSVSREKKESFPLTVTSAQKNPTAFYLCASSPPGVGELFFGEGSRLTVL.

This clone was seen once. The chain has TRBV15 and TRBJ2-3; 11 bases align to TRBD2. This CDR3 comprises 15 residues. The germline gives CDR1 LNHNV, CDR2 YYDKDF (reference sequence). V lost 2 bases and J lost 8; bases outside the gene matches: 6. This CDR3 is CATSRTSGGRGTQYF. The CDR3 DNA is TGTGCCACCAGCAGAACTAGCGGGGGCCGGGGTACGCAGTATTTT.

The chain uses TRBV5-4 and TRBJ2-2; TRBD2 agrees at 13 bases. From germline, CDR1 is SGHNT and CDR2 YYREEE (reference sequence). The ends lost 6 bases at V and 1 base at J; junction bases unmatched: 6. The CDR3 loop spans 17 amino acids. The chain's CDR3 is CASKPGLAGKNTGELFF. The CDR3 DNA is TGTGCCAGCAAACCGGGACTAGCGGGAAAGAACACCGGGGAGCTGTTTTTT.

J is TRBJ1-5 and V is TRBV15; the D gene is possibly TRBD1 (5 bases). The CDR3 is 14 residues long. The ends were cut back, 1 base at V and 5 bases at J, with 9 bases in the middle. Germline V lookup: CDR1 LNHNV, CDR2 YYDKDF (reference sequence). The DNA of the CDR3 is TGTGCCACCAGCAGAGGTCAGGGCGATCAGCCCCAGCATTTT. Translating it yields CATSRGQGDQPQHF.

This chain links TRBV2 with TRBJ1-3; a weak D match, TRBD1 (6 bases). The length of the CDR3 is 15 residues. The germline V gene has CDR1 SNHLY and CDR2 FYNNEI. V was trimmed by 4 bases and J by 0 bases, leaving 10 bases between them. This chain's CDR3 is CASSVDRSSGNTIYF. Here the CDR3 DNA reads TGTGCCAGCAGTGTTGACAGGAGCTCTGGAAACACCATATATTTT.

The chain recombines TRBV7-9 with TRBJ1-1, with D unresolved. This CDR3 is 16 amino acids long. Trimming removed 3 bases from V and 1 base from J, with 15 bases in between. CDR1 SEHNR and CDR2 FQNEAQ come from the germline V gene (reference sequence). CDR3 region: CASSLFVALENTEAFF. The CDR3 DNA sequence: TGTGCCAGCAGCTTGTTTGTCGCACTTGAGAACACTGAAGCTTTCTTT.

The CDR3: CASSAPGHTNTEAFF. The CDR3 DNA reads TGTGCCAGCAGTGCCCCGGGACACACTAACACTGAAGCTTTCTTT. V usage is TRBV25-1 and J usage is TRBJ1-1; a possible D gene is TRBD1 (6 bases). V was clipped by 4 bases and J by 2 bases, with 14 bases between them. Germline lookup yields CDR1 MGHDK and CDR2 SYGVNS. This CDR3 spans 15 amino acids.